Detailed here is one TCR beta chain. Its antigen remains unknown. Although they were nominally healthy when sampled, donors likely had unrecorded immune exposures. The PCR had 60 Vbeta and 13 Jbeta primers. TCRdb's table, derived via immunoSEQ multiplex PCR, lists solely in-frame clones and lacks some. In the table there are roughly 43,000 clones, under 65% of which are singletons. This sample is part of a study of cytomegalovirus exposure and HLA in healthy donors. Study overall: Of 398 genotyped donors, more than 70% clustered with self-reported Caucasian donors. Findings of the study overall: Most TCR sequences proved rare, with some public TCRs found in many donors. A later analysis linked a missense DCLRE1C variant to TCR beta V- and J-gene trimming.

The CDR3 contains 14 residues. Germline loops: CDR1 LNHDA, CDR2 SQIVND (reference sequence). With 5 bases removed from V and 8 bases from J, the gap between germline ends came to 18 bases. J is TRBJ1-2 and V is TRBV19, with a tentative D call TRBD1 (6 bases). The sequence came from a human donor in good health. Sequenced material: PBMCs. CDR3 amino acids: CASSPSRTQGGYTF. The CDR3 region has the DNA TGTGCCAGTAGTCCGTCCCGGACACAGGGCGGCTACACCTTC.